This TCR beta chain was sequenced in a study of blood T cell repertoires in COVID-19. The wider study: Both acute and convalescent COVID-19 samples were obtained from the United States, Italy and Spain. Sample material is recorded as cDNA or gDNA derived from T cells, B-cell-depleted T cells, or PBMCs.

Enrollment of patients from Seattle took place during active infection, with longitudinal follow-up. This clone was observed once. The germline CDR1 and CDR2 sequences are GTSNPN and SVGIG (reference sequence). Deletions cut 3 bases from V and 4 bases from J, with 9 bases between. The CDR3 totals 13 residues. In the original workflow: The authors estimated nucleated cell counts from reference gene primer amplification. The table came from immunoSEQ multiplex PCR; TCRdb's copy has only in-frame clones and leaves some out. The V and J calls and clone size were taken over from that table, and D and trimming were inferred from the DNA. Of 150,000 to 200,000 clones listed, roughly 94% are singletons.

Sequenced input: peripheral blood. The chain joins TRBV30 to TRBJ1-4; D is unresolved. This TCR was sampled from a young man with COVID-19, enrolled during active disease. CDR3 in amino acids: CAWRDWVNEKLFF. The CDR3 nucleotides are TGTGCCTGGAGGGACTGGGTTAATGAAAAACTGTTTTTT. The full variable domain, rest sourced from reference TRBV30 and TRBJ1-4, is SQTIHQWPATLVQPVGSPLSLECTVEGTSNPNLYWYRQAAGRGLQLLFYSVGIGQISSEVPQNLSASRPQDRQFILSSKKLLLSDSGFYLCAWRDWVNEKLFFGSGTQLSVL.